The T cell receptor beta chain under discussion was sequenced for a study of T cell changes during pregnancy in multiple sclerosis. Assay used: immunoSEQ multiplex PCR; TCRdb lists only in-frame clones, some missing. The sample consists of about 67,000 clones, 80% to 95% of them appearing once. The V end was cut by 5 bases, the J end by 4 bases, with 14 bases between. CDR1 is MDHEN and CDR2 is SYDVKM in the germline V gene. The CDR3 runs to 14 residues. This receptor was taken from a female donor in good health, enrolled as a control in a pregnancy study. V usage is TRBV28 and J usage is TRBJ2-5; weak D call: TRBD2 (5 bases). Here the sequenced sample was peripheral blood, taken in the first trimester of pregnancy. CDR3 in DNA: TGTGCCAGCAGTCCCTCGGGCAGCGGAGAGACCCAGTACTTC. Its protein product is CASSPSGSGETQYF.